This TCR beta chain stems from a study of shared clonotypes between healthy human individuals. The table came from immunoSEQ multiplex PCR; TCRdb's copy has only in-frame clones and leaves some out. The table includes approximately 810,000 clones, around 93% detected once. The naive CD8 fraction comprised CD45RO-negative cells positively selected for CCR7 and excluded terminally differentiated effector memory CD45RA+ cells. The material sequenced was naive CD8+ T cells sorted from blood. The sequence was collected from a young man in good health.

Here the CDR3 DNA reads TGTGCCAGTAGTACCCCCATGACAGGGTTCAATCAGCCCCAGCATTTT. It encodes CASSTPMTGFNQPQHF. V gene TRBV19 combines with J gene TRBJ1-5; 7 nucleotides agree with TRBD1. This CDR3 is 16 amino acids long. Germline V gives CDR1 LNHDA, CDR2 SQIVND (reference sequence). J gave up 3 bases and V 4 bases, and 9 bases lay outside the gene matches. The whole variable domain, filled in from reference TRBV19 and TRBJ1-5, reads DGGITQSPKYLFRKEGQNVTLSCEQNLNHDAMYWYRQDPGQGLRLIYYSQIVNDFQKGDIAEGYSVSREKKESFPLTVTSAQKNPTAFYLCASSTPMTGFNQPQHFGDGTRLSIL.